One and the same sample provided the 4 T cell receptor beta chains below, sequenced in a study of long-term antiretroviral therapy in people with HIV (dated by TCRdb to the early 2020s). The immunoSEQ hsTCRB v3.0 assay was used at survey level resolution for TRB variable region sequencing. The table was pulled from immuneACCESS by TCRdb, which kept in-frame rearrangements only. Such tables lose some clones; where checked, under half of the loss comes from unresolved V genes, and the rest has no known cause. Here the sample has 34,000 or so clones; 90% to 95% occur a single time. Roughly 3.5% of the sample is taken by the ten largest. The sample here was unsorted PBMCs, taken about 5.1 years after starting antiretroviral therapy. These receptors were collected from a woman between 50 and 59 years old with HIV.

The chain has TRBV30 and TRBJ2-7; no definite D call. The V end lost 2 bases, the J end lost 6 bases, and 8 bases lay between the germline ends. Germline V gene data show CDR1 as GTSNPN and CDR2 as SVGIG (reference sequence). This CDR3 region has 11 residues. CDR3 amino acids: CAWSRVGEQYF. In DNA form, the CDR3 reads TGTGCCTGGAGTCGGGTTGGCGAGCAGTACTTC.

In its sample, this clone was seen a few times. The chain combines TRBV27 with TRBJ1-1; D gene uncertain. V was cut by 2 bases and J by 2 bases, with 9 bases left in between. CDR3 length: 14 residues. Germline loops: CDR1 MNHEY, CDR2 SMNVEV (reference sequence). The CDR3 bases are TGTGCCAGCAGTTTAGGGCCGGCCAACACTGAAGCTTTCTTT. This codes for CASSLGPANTEAFF.

This clone has a handful of counts. The chain employs TRBV12-5 and TRBJ1-2, with D uncertain. The CDR3 runs to 12 residues. Per germline, CDR1 LGHNT and CDR2 FRNRAP. Trimming removed 4 bases from V and 6 bases from J, with 9 bases in between. The chain's CDR3 is CASGSRWDGYTF. For the CDR3, the DNA is TGTGCTAGTGGTTCCAGGTGGGATGGCTACACCTTC.

The chain uses TRBV7-3 and TRBJ1-1; 7 positions agree with TRBD1. CDR3 length equals 16 residues. V lost 5 bases to trimming and J lost 11 bases; unmatched junction nucleotides: 20. Per germline, CDR1 SGHTA and CDR2 FQGTGA. The CDR3 DNA is TGTGCCAGCAGCCTCCAAGGGGGCGCGGAGTGGGGCAATGCTTTCTTT. Protein product: CASSLQGGAEWGNAFF.